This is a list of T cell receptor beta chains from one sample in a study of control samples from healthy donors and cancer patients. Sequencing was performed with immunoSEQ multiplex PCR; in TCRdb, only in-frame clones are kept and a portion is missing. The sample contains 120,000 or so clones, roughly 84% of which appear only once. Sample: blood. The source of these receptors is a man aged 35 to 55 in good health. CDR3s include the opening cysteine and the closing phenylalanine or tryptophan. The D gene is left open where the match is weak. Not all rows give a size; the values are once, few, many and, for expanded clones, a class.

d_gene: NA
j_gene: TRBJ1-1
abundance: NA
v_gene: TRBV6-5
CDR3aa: CASSLFWGFEAFF
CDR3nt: TGTGCCAGCAGCCTCTTTTGGGGCTTTGAAGCTTTCTTT

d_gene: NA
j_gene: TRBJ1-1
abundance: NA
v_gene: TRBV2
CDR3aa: CASRTDEAFF
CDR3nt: TGTGCCAGCAGGACCGATGAAGCTTTCTTT

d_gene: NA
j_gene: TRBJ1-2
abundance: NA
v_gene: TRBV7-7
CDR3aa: CASSPLRGERAGYTF
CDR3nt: TGTGCCAGCAGCCCACTCCGGGGGGAACGAGCTGGCTACACCTTC

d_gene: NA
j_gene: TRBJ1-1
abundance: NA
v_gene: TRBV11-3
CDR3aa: CASIDIMNTEAFF
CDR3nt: TGTGCCAGCATCGACATAATGAACACTGAAGCTTTCTTT

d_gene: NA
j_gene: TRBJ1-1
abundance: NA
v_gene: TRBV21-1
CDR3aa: CASSPRGVTEAFF
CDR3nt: TGTGCCAGCAGCCCTCGGGGGGTCACTGAAGCTTTCTTT

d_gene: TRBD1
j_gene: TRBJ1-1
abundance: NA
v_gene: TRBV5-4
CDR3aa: CASSLGTGFTEAFF
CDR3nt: TGTGCCAGCAGCTTGGGGACAGGGTTTACTGAAGCTTTCTTT

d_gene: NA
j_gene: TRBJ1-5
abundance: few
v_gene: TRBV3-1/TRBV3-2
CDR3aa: CASSARDSPNQPQHF
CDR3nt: TGTGCCAGCAGCGCCCGGGACTCACCCAATCAGCCCCAGCATTTT

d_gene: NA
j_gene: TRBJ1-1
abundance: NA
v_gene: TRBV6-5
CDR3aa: CASRSGREYEAFF
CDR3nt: TGTGCCAGCAGAAGCGGACGGGAATATGAAGCTTTCTTT

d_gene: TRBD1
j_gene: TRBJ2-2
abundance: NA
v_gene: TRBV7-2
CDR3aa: CASSLAPATGGGIVSGELFF
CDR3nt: TGTGCCAGCAGCTTAGCTCCGGCAACAGGGGGCGGTATAGTATCCGGGGAGCTGTTTTTT

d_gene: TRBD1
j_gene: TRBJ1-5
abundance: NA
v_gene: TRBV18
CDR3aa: CASSPYGQGTQPQHF
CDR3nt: TGTGCCAGCTCACCCTACGGACAGGGGACTCAGCCCCAGCATTTT

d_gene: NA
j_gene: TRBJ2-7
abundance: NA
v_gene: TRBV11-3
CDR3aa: CASSLVQASYEQYF
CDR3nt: TGTGCCAGCAGCTTAGTCCAGGCCTCCTACGAGCAGTACTTC

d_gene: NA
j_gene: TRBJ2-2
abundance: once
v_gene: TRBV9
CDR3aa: CASSPGTVGTGELFF
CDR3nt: TGTGCCAGCAGCCCAGGGACCGTAGGTACCGGGGAGCTGTTTTTT

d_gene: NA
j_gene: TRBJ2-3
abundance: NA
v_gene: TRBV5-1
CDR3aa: CASSLVAGADTQYF
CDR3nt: TGCGCCAGCAGCTTGGTGGCAGGGGCAGATACGCAGTATTTT

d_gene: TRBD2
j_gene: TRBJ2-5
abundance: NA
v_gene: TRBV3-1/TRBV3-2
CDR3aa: CASSPRISGTSQETQYF
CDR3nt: TGTGCCAGCAGTCCCCGCATTAGCGGGACCAGCCAAGAGACCCAGTACTTC

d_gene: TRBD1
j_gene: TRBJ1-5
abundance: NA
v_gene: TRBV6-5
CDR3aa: CASSRDRGSNQPQHF
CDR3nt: TGTGCCAGCAGTAGAGACAGGGGAAGCAATCAGCCCCAGCATTTT

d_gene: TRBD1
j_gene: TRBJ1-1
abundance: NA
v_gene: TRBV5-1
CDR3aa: CASSSRTGMNTEAFF
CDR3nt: TGCGCCAGCAGCTCACGGACAGGGATGAACACTGAAGCTTTCTTT

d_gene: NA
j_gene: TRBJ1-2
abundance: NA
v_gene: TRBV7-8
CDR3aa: CASSLAIHYGYTF
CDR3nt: TGTGCCAGCAGCTTAGCGATACACTATGGCTACACCTTC

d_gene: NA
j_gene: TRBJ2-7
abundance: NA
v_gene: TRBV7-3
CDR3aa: CASSLYTRPHEQYF
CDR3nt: TGTGCCAGCAGCTTATACACTAGACCCCACGAGCAGTACTTC

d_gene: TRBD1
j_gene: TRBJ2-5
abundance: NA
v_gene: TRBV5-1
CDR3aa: CASSLDPGQGAETQYF
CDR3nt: TGCGCCAGCAGTCTCGATCCGGGACAGGGGGCGGAGACCCAGTACTTC

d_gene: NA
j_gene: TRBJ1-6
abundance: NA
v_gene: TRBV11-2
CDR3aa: CASSRPDSSPLHF
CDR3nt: TGTGCCAGCAGCCGTCCGGACAGTTCACCCCTCCACTTT

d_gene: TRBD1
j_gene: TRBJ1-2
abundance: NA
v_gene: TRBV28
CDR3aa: CASNSEPGQGYSGYTF
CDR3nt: TGTGCCAGCAATTCCGAGCCGGGACAGGGGTATAGTGGCTACACCTTC

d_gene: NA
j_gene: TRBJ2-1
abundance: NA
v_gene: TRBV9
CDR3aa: CASSVGGLDNEQFF
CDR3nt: TGTGCCAGCAGCGTAGGGGGCTTAGACAATGAGCAGTTCTTC

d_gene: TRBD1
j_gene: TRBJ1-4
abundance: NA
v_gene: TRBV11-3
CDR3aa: CASSLGTGYEKLFF
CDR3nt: TGTGCCAGCAGCTTGGGGACAGGGTATGAAAAACTGTTTTTT

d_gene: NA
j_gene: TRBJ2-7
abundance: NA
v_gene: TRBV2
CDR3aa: CASLKTDEQYF
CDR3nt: TGTGCCAGCCTAAAAACCGACGAGCAGTACTTC

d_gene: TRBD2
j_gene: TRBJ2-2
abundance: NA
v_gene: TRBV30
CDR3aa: CACFRRLAANTGELFF
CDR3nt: TGTGCCTGTTTTAGGAGACTAGCGGCCAACACCGGGGAGCTGTTTTTT

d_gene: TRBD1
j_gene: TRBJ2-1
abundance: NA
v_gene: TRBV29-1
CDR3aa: CSVARDSEQFF
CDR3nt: TGCAGCGTTGCTCGGGACAGTGAGCAGTTCTTC

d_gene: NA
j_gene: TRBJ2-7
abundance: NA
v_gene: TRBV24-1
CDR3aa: CATSDSAGSYEQYF
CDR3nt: TGTGCCACCAGTGATTCGGCAGGATCCTACGAGCAGTACTTC

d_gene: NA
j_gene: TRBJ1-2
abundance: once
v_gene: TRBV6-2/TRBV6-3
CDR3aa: CASSRGGGYTF
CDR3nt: TGTGCCAGCAGTCGTGGTGGGGGCTACACCTTC

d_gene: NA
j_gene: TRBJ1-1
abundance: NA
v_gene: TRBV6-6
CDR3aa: CASSSDQVNTEAFF
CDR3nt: TGTGCCAGCAGTTCTGATCAGGTGAACACTGAAGCTTTCTTT

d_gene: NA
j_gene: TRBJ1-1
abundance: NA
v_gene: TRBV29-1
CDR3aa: CSVAVGGTEAFF
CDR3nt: TGCAGCGTTGCAGTTGGGGGCACTGAAGCTTTCTTT

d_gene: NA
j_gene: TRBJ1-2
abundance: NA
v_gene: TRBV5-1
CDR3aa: CASSPPGGTGRNNGYTF
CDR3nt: TGCGCCAGCAGCCCCCCGGGAGGCACAGGGAGGAATAATGGCTACACCTTC

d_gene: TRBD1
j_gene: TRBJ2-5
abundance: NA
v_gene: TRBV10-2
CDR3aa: CASSDRGRIETQYF
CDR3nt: TGCGCCAGCAGCGACAGGGGGCGCATAGAGACCCAGTACTTC

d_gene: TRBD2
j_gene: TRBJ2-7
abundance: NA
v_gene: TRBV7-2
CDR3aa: CASSTTSGVSYEQYF
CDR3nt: TGTGCCAGCAGCACGACTAGCGGGGTTTCCTACGAGCAGTACTTC

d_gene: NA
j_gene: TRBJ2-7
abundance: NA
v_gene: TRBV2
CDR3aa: CASKGGGASYEQYF
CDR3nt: TGTGCCAGCAAGGGGGGGGGAGCCTCCTACGAGCAGTACTTC

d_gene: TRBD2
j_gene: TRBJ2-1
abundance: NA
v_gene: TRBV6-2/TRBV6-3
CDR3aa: CASSGTSINEQFF
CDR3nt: TGTGCCAGCAGCGGGACTAGCATCAATGAGCAGTTCTTC

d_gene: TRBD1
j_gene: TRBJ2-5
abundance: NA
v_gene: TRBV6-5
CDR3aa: CASSYLRTGGGETQYF
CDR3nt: TGTGCCAGCAGTTACTTGAGGACAGGGGGCGGCGAGACCCAGTACTTC

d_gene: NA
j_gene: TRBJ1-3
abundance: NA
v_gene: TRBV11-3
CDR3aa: CASRRVGGAGNTIYF
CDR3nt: TGTGCCAGCAGACGAGTCGGGGGGGCTGGAAACACCATATATTTT

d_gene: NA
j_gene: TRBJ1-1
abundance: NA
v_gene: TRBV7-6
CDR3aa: CASSLVRDTEAFF
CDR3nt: TGTGCCAGCAGCTTAGTTCGAGACACTGAAGCTTTCTTT

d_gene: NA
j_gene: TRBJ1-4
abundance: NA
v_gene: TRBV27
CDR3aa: CASTGGRQLFF
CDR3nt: TGTGCCAGCACCGGGGGGCGGCAACTGTTTTTT

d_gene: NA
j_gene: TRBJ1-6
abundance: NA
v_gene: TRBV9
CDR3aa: CASSVDPTYNSPLHF
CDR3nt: TGTGCCAGCAGCGTAGATCCTACCTATAATTCACCCCTCCACTTT

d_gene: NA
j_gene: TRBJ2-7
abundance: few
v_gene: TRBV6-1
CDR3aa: CASSEVAGIGYEQYF
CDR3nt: TGTGCCAGCAGTGAGGTAGCAGGGATCGGCTACGAGCAGTACTTC

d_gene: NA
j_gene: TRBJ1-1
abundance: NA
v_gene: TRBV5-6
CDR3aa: CASSLPPRGAEAFF
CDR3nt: TGTGCCAGCAGCTTGCCTCCGCGAGGCGCTGAAGCTTTCTTT

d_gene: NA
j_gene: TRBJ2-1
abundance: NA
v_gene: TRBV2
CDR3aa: CAIPGGYYNEQFF
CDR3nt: TGTGCCATCCCGGGCGGGTACTACAATGAGCAGTTCTTC